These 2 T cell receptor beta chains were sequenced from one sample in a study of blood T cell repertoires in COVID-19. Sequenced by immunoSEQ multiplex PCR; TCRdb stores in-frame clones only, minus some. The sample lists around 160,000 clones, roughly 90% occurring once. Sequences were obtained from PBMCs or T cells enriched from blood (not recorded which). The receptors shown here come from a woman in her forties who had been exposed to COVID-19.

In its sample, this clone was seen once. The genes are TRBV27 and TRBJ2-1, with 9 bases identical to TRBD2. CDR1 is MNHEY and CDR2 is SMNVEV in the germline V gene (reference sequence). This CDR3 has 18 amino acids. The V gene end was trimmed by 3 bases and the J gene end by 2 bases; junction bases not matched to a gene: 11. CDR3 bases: TGTGCCAGCAGTTTCCTACTAGCGGGCCTACCCACCTACAATGAGCAGTTCTTC. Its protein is CASSFLLAGLPTYNEQFF.

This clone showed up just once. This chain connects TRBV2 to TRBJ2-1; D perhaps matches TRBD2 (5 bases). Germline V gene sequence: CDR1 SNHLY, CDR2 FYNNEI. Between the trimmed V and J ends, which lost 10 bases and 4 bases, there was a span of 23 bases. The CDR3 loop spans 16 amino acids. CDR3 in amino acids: CATPRGEGRRYNEQFF. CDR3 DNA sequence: TGTGCCACCCCCCGGGGAGAGGGCCGAAGGTACAATGAGCAGTTCTTC.